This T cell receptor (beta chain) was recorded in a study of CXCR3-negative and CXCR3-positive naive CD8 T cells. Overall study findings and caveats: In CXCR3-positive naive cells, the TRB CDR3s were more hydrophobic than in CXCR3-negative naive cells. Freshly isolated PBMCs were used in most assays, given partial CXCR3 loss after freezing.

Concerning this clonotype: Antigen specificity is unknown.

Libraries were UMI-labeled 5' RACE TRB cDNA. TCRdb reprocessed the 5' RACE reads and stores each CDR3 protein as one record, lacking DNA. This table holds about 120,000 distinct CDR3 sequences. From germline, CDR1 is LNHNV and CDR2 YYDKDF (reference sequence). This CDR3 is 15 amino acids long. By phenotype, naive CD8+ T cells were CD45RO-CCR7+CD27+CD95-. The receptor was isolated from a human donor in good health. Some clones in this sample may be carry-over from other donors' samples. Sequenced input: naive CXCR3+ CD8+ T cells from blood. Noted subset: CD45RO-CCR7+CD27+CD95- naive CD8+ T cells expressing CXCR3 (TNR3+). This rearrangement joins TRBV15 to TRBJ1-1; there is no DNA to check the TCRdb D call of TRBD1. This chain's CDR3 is CATSLLRGAGTEAFF.